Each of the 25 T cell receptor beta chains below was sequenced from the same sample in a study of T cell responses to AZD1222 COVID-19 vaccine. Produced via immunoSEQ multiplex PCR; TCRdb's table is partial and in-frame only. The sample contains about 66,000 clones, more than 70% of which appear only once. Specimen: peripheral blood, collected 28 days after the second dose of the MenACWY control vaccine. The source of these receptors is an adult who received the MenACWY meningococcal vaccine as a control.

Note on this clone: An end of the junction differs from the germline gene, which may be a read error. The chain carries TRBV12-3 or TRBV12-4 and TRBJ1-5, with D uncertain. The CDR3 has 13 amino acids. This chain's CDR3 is CSSAVDGNQPQHF. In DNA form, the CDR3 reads TGTTCCAGCGCCGTAGACGGCAATCAGCCCCAGCATTTT.

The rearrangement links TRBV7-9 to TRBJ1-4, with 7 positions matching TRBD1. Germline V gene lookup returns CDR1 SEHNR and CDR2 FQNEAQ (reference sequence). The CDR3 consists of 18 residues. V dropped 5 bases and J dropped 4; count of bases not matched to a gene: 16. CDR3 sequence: CASSPIRGGGRINEKLFF. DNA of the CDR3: TGTGCCAGCAGCCCAATTCGAGGAGGGGGCCGGATTAATGAAAAACTGTTTTTT.

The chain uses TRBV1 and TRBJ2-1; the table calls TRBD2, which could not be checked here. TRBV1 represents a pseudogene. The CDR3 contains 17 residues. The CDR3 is CTSSQERGLAPYNEQFF. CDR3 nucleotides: TGCACCAGCAGCCAAGAGAGGGGACTAGCGCCTTACAATGAGCAGTTCTTC.

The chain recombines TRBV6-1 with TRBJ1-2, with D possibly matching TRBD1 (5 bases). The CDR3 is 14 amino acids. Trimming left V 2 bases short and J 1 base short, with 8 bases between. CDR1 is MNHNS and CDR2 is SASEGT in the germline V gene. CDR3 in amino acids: CASSERGSNYGYTF. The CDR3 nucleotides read TGTGCCAGCAGTGAAAGGGGCAGTAACTATGGCTACACCTTC.

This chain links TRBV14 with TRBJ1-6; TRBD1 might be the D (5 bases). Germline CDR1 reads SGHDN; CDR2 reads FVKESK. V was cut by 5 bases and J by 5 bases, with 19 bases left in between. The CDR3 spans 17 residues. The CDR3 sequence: CASSAWGVRGDNSPLHF. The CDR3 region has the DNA TGTGCCAGCAGCGCATGGGGGGTCCGGGGAGATAATTCACCCCTCCACTTT.

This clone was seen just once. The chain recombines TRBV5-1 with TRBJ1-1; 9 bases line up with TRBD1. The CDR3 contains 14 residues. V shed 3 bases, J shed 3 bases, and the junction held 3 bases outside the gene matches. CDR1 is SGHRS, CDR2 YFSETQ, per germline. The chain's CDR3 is CASSSRQGDTEAFF. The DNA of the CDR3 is TGCGCCAGCAGCTCTCGACAGGGGGACACTGAAGCTTTCTTT.

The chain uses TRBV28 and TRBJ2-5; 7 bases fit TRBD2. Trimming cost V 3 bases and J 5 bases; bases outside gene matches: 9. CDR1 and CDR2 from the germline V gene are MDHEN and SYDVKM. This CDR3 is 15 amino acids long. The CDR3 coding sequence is TGTGCCAGCAGTTTGGCGGGGGAGGGAGGGGAGACCCAGTACTTC. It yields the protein CASSLAGEGGETQYF.

In nucleotides, the CDR3 is TGTGCCAGCAAGACGGGGTCCGGAGGCACAGATACGCAGTATTTT. Encoded protein: CASKTGSGGTDTQYF. The gene calls are TRBV2 and TRBJ2-3, with D possibly TRBD2 on 5 matching bases. CDR3 length: 15 amino acids. The germline V and J ends were trimmed by 7 bases and 1 base, with 15 bases remaining between them. The germline V gene has CDR1 SNHLY and CDR2 FYNNEI.

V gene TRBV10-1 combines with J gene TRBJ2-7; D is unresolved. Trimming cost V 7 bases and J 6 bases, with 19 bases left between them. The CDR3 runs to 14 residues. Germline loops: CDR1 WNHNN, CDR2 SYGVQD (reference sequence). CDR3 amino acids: CASIALFGVSEQYF. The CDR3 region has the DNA TGCGCCAGCATTGCCCTCTTTGGCGTTTCCGAGCAGTACTTC.

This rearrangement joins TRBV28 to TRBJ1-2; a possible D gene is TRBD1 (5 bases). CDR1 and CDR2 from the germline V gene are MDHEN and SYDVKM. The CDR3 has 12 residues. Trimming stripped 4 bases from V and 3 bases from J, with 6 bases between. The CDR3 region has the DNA TGTGCCAGCAGTTGGGGGGACTATGGCTACACCTTC. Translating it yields CASSWGDYGYTF.

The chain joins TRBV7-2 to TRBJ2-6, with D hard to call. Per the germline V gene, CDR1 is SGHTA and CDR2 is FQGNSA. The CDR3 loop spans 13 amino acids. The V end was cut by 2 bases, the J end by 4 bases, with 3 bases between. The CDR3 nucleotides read TGTGCCAGCAGCTTACTGGGGGCCAACGTCCTGACTTTC. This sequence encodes CASSLLGANVLTF.

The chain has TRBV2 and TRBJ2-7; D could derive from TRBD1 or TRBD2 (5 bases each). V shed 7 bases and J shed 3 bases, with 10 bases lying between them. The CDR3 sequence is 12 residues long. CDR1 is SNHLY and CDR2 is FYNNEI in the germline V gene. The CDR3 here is CASTGPVYEQYF. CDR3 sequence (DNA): TGTGCCAGCACGGGACCCGTCTACGAGCAGTACTTC.

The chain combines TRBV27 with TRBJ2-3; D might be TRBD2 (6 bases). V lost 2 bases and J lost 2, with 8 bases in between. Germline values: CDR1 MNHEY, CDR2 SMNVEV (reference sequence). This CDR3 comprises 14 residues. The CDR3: CASSLTGDTDTQYF. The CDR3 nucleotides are TGTGCCAGCAGTTTAACGGGAGACACAGATACGCAGTATTTT.

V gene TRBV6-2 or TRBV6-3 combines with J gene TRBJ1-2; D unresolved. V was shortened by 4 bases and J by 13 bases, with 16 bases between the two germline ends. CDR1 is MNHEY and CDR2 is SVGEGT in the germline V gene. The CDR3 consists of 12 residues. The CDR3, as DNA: TGTGCCAGCAGTTTCATATCTGGAGCGAGCACCTTC. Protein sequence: CASSFISGASTF.

This CDR3 reads CASSQGRTRRLADTQYF. The CDR3 DNA sequence: TGCGCCAGCAGCCAAGGGAGAACGCGGCGTTTGGCTGATACGCAGTATTTT. V is TRBV4-1 and J is TRBJ2-3; D unresolved. The CDR3 extends over 17 amino acids. CDR1 is MGHRA, CDR2 YSYEKL, per germline. Trimming pared 1 base from V and 6 bases from J, leaving 20 bases between.

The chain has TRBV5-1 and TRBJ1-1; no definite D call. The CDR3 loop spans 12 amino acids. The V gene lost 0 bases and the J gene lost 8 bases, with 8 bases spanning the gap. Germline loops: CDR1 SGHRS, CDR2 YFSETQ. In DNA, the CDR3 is TGCGCCAGCAGCTTGGGGTCGGAAGAAGCTTTCTTT. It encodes CASSLGSEEAFF.

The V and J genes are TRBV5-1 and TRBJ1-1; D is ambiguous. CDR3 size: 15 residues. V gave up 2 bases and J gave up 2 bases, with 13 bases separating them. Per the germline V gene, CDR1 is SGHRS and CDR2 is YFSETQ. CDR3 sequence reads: CASSFETAGNTEAFF. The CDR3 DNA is TGCGCCAGCAGCTTCGAGACGGCCGGCAACACTGAAGCTTTCTTT.

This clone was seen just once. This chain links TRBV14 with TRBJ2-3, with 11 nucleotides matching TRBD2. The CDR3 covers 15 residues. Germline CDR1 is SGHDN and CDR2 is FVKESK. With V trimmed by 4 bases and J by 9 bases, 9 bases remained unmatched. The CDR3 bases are TGTGCCAGCAGCCGGAGGTTAGCGGGAGGGGGAACGCAGTATTTT. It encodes CASSRRLAGGGTQYF.

The CDR3 sequence is CASSPRDTKNYGYTF. The CDR3 nucleotides read TGTGCCAGTAGTCCCCGGGACACCAAAAACTATGGCTACACCTTC. The chain employs TRBV19 and TRBJ1-2, with D possibly being TRBD1 (6 bases). The CDR3 extends over 15 amino acids. Germline-derived CDR1 and CDR2 are LNHDA and SQIVND (reference sequence). Trimming shortened V by 5 bases and J by 2 bases, and 15 bases separated the two germline ends. The full variable domain, rest sourced from reference TRBV19 and TRBJ1-2, is DGGITQSPKYLFRKEGQNVTLSCEQNLNHDAMYWYRQDPGQGLRLIYYSQIVNDFQKGDIAEGYSVSREKKESFPLTVTSAQKNPTAFYLCASSPRDTKNYGYTFGSGTRLTVV.

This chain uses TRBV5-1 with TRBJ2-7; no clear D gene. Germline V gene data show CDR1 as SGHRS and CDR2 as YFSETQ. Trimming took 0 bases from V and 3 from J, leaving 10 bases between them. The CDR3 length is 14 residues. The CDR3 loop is CASSLGATYYEQYF. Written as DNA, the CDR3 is TGCGCCAGCAGCTTGGGCGCAACGTACTACGAGCAGTACTTC.

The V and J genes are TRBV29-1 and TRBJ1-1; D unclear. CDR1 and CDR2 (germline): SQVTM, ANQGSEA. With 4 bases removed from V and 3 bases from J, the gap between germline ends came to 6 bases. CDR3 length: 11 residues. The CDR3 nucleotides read TGCAGCGTTGTCCGGGACACTGAAGCTTTCTTT. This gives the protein CSVVRDTEAFF.

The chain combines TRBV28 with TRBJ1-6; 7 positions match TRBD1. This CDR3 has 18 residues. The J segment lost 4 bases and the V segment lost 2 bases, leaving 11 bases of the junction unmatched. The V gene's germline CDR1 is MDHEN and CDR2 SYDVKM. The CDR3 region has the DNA TGTGCCAGCAGTTTAGAGGTTCTGGGACAGACGTATAATTCACCCCTCCACTTT. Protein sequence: CASSLEVLGQTYNSPLHF.

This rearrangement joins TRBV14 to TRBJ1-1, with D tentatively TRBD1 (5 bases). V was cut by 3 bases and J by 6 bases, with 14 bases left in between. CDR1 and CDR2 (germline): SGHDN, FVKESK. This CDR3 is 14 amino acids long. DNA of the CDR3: TGTGCCAGCAGCCAGAATACCGGGGGAGCTGAAGCTTTCTTT. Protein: CASSQNTGGAEAFF.

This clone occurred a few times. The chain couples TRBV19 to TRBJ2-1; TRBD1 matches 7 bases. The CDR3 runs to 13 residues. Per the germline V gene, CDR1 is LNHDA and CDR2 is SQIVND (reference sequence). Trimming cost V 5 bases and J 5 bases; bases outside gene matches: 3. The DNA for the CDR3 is TGTGCCAGTAGTCCGACAGGGAACAATGAGCAGTTCTTC. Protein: CASSPTGNNEQFF.

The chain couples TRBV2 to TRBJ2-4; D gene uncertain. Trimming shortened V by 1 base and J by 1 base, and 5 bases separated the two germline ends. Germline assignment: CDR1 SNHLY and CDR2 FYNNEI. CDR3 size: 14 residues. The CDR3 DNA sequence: TGTGCCAGCAGTGAAGGGTTGGCCAAAAACATTCAGTACTTC. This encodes CASSEGLAKNIQYF.